Listed here are 11 T cell receptor beta chains from one sample, sequenced in a study of shared clonotypes between healthy human individuals (dated by TCRdb to 2018 to 2021). Library construction relied on the immunoSEQ multiplex PCR assay. The clones in this table, taken by TCRdb from immuneACCESS, are in-frame only. Not every clone is retained; where verified, under half of the shortfall comes from an unresolved V gene, and the cause of the rest is unknown. For this sample the table gives 2,500,000 or so clones, of which around 93% were detected only once. The ten largest make up around 0.35% of the sample. Source material: naive CD4+ T cells from PBMCs. The cell subset or site tag for this specimen amounts to: CD45RA+ positively selected. The origin of the receptors is a man aged 18 to 29 in good health. Some clones in this sample may be carry-over from other donors' samples.

Regarding this clone: At the DNA level, this CDR3 is encoded by other sequences in the same sample as well. The CDR3: CASSLAGSNQPQHF. The CDR3 DNA follows: TGTGCCAGCAGCTTAGCTGGTAGCAATCAGCCCCAGCATTTT. The chain links TRBV5-4 to TRBJ1-5, with D unresolved. This CDR3 is built from 14 residues. Germline loops: CDR1 SGHNT, CDR2 YYREEE (reference sequence). The V and J ends lost 2 bases and 0 bases respectively, with 6 bases between them. The whole variable domain, remainder taken from reference TRBV5-4 and TRBJ1-5, is ETGVTQSPTHLIKTRGQQVTLRCSSQSGHNTVSWYQQALGQGPQFIFQYYREEENGRGNFPPRFSGLQFPNYSSELNVNALELDDSALYLCASSLAGSNQPQHFGDGTRLSIL.

V is TRBV18 and J is TRBJ2-5; 7 nucleotides match TRBD1. Per the germline V gene, CDR1 is KGHSH and CDR2 is LQKENI. V lost 6 bases, J lost 1 base, and 5 bases stayed unmatched. This CDR3 is built from 14 residues. DNA of the CDR3: TGTGCCAGCTCCTTAGGGACAGCCCAAGAGACCCAGTACTTC. This encodes CASSLGTAQETQYF.

With regard to this clone: The same CDR3 arises from other DNA sequences in this sample as well. The rearrangement joins TRBV7-2 to TRBJ2-5; D gene ambiguous. Germline assignment: CDR1 SGHTA and CDR2 FQGNSA. This CDR3 comprises 13 residues. Trimming cost V 1 base and J 4 bases, with 7 bases left between them. The CDR3 loop is CASSLGPAETQYF. CDR3 sequence (DNA): TGTGCCAGCAGCTTAGGGCCGGCAGAGACCCAGTACTTC. The full variable domain, in which reference TRBV7-2 and TRBJ2-5 provide the parts outside the CDR3, is GAGVSQSPSNKVTEKGKDVELRCDPISGHTALYWYRQSLGQGLEFLIYFQGNSAPDKSGLPSDRFSAERTGGSVSTLTIQRTQQEDSAVYLCASSLGPAETQYFGPGTRLLVL.

The chain employs TRBV6-5 and TRBJ2-2; 8 positions agree with TRBD2. V lost 0 bases and J lost 6; bases outside the gene matches: 6. The CDR3 is 16 amino acids. From germline, CDR1 is MNHEY and CDR2 SVGAGI. CDR3 sequence: CASSYSSPGGSGELFF. The DNA for the CDR3 is TGTGCCAGCAGTTACTCGAGTCCGGGGGGGTCCGGGGAGCTGTTTTTT.

This clone was picked up one time. V gene TRBV7-2 combines with J gene TRBJ2-4; D is perhaps TRBD2 (5 bases). The ends were cut back, 1 base at V and 6 bases at J, with 13 bases in the middle. Looked up from germline, CDR1 is SGHTA and CDR2 is FQGNSA. The CDR3 is 15 amino acids. CDR3 coding DNA: TGTGCCAGCAGCTTAGGGGTGAGGGTTGGAAACATTCAGTACTTC. This sequence encodes CASSLGVRVGNIQYF.

This clone is a singleton in its sample. This chain uses TRBV5-4 with TRBJ2-2; TRBD1 agrees at 9 bases. J gave up 6 bases and V 4 bases, and 10 bases lay outside the gene matches. CDR1 SGHNT and CDR2 YYREEE come from the germline V gene (reference sequence). The CDR3 has 16 amino acids. CDR3 in amino acids: CASSPYRGLGAGELFF. As DNA, the CDR3 is TGTGCCAGCAGCCCATACAGGGGGCTTGGGGCCGGGGAGCTGTTTTTT.

The chain uses TRBV11-2 and TRBJ2-3, with 8 bases that match TRBD1. CDR1 is SGHAT, CDR2 FQNNGV, per germline. The CDR3 totals 15 residues. V was clipped by 7 bases and J by 1 base; unmatched bases: 7. CDR3 nucleotide sequence: TGTGCCAGCACCCTCGGACAGGGAGGCACAGATACGCAGTATTTT. Protein product: CASTLGQGGTDTQYF.

The chain is built from TRBV7-9 and TRBJ2-2; D perhaps matches TRBD2 (5 bases). CDR1 and CDR2 from the germline V gene are SEHNR and FQNEAQ (reference sequence). V gave up 6 bases and J gave up 5 bases, with 13 bases separating them. The CDR3 is 14 residues long. CDR3 loop: CASRPKTGTGELFF. CDR3 DNA: TGTGCCAGCAGACCTAAGACGGGGACCGGGGAGCTGTTTTTT.

The chain employs TRBV28 and TRBJ1-4; 9 positions match TRBD1. Germline V gene data show CDR1 as MDHEN and CDR2 as SYDVKM. This CDR3 is built from 15 residues. V trimming: 6 bases; J trimming: 7 bases; junction bases outside the gene matches: 9. The CDR3 loop reads CASSPTGGMGEKLFF. CDR3 nucleotide sequence: TGTGCCAGCAGCCCAACAGGGGGCATGGGTGAAAAACTGTTTTTT.

Points on this clone: Other DNA sequences in this sample translate to the same CDR3. V and J are TRBV9 and TRBJ2-3, with D tentatively TRBD1 (6 bases). Germline-derived CDR1 and CDR2 are SGDLS and YYNGEE. The CDR3 extends over 14 amino acids. Trimming removed 0 bases from V and 5 bases from J, with 10 bases in between. DNA for the CDR3: TGTGCCAGCAGCGTAGCAGGGGCCGGAGATACGCAGTATTTT. Translating gives CASSVAGAGDTQYF.

The V and J genes are TRBV27 and TRBJ1-3; the D gene is possibly TRBD1 (5 bases). The CDR3 covers 14 residues. V shed 4 bases and J shed 0 bases, with 7 bases lying between them. Germline-derived CDR1 and CDR2 are MNHEY and SMNVEV (reference sequence). CDR3 region: CASSSQASGNTIYF. The CDR3 DNA is TGTGCCAGCAGTTCACAGGCCTCTGGAAACACCATATATTTT.